The rows below give T cell receptor beta chains drawn from one sample of a study of response to subunit inactivated influenza vaccine. A single record per CDR3 protein comes from TCRdb applying MiXCR to the RT-PCR reads. This sample has 250,000 to 350,000 distinct CDR3 sequences, with 20% to 25% found just once. The source material was PBMCs from blood, sampled about 20 months after vaccination. These receptors came from a man in his fifties or sixties who received an inactivated influenza vaccine. CDR3s include the opening cysteine and the closing phenylalanine or tryptophan. Each record gives: D gene, clone size, J gene, V gene, CDR3 protein, CDR3 DNA. A D gene is named only where the DNA matches it firmly. Rows may omit the clone size; those that give it use once, few, many or a size class.

. | few | TRBJ1-3 | TRBV2 | CASSSGQHRGNTIYF | TGTGCCAGCAGTTCCGGACAGCACCGAGGAAACACCATATATTTT
TRBD1 | few | TRBJ1-4 | TRBV2 | CASINRGLGEKLFF | TGTGCCAGCATTAACAGGGGGCTCGGTGAAAAACTGTTTTTT
TRBD2 | few | TRBJ2-1 | TRBV5-1 | CASSPWTGTRPYNEQFF | TGCGCCAGCAGCCCCTGGACCGGGACTAGGCCGTACAATGAGCAGTTCTTC
. | . | TRBJ2-1 | TRBV4-1 | CASSQFPPGSLYNEQFF | TGCGCCAGCAGCCAATTCCCCCCAGGCTCCCTTTACAATGAGCAGTTCTTC
. | many | TRBJ2-2 | TRBV20-1 | CSARDEWGKWDTGELFF | TGCAGTGCTAGAGATGAATGGGGAAAGTGGGACACCGGGGAGCTGTTTTTT
TRBD1 | . | TRBJ1-1 | TRBV7-8 | CASSLREGARTEAFF | TGTGCCAGCAGCTTAAGGGAGGGGGCTCGGACTGAAGCTTTCTTT
. | many | TRBJ1-3 | TRBV5-1 | CASSLWGNSGNTIYF | TGCGCCAGCAGCCTTTGGGGTAACTCTGGAAACACCATATATTTT
. | . | TRBJ1-2 | TRBV28 | CASIRSGYGYTF | TGTGCCAGCATACGCTCGGGTTATGGCTACACCTTC
. | few | TRBJ1-1 | TRBV19 | CASSIEYRRDGAFF | TGTGCCAGTAGTATAGAATACCGCCGGGACGGGGCTTTCTTT
. | . | TRBJ1-1 | TRBV3-1 | CASSQGGLTEAFF | TGTGCCAGCAGCCAAGGCGGACTAACTGAAGCTTTCTTT
. | few | TRBJ1-1 | TRBV6-1 | CASSPTSSVSWGYF | TGTGCCAGCAGTCCAACCTCCAGCGTCTCTTGGGGGTACTTT
. | . | TRBJ1-2 | TRBV29-1 | CSVPGRGVGYGYTF | TGCAGCGTCCCAGGGAGAGGCGTTGGCTATGGCTACACCTTC
. | few | TRBJ2-1 | TRBV28 | CASSEMTVQFF | TGTGCCAGCAGCGAAATGACAGTCCAGTTCTTC
. | few | TRBJ1-2 | TRBV5-6 | CASSLERARYGYTF | TGTGCCAGCAGCTTGGAAAGGGCGCGATATGGCTACACCTTC
. | many | TRBJ1-1 | TRBV29-1 | CSVAGILNTEAFF | TGCAGCGTTGCAGGGATCTTGAACACTGAAGCTTTCTTT
. | . | TRBJ2-3 | TRBV15 | CATSRDLNSASTDTQYF | TGTGCCACCAGCAGAGATTTAAACAGCGCTAGCACAGATACGCAGTATTTT
. | few | TRBJ2-1 | TRBV4-3 | CASSQGFQLGISYNEQFF | TGCGCCAGCAGCCAGGGGTTCCAGCTGGGCATCTCCTACAATGAGCAGTTCTTC
. | . | TRBJ2-5 | TRBV4-2 | CASSQDYLTRGVETQYF | TGTGCCAGCAGCCAAGATTATCTTACTCGGGGAGTAGAGACCCAGTACTTC
. | . | TRBJ2-6 | TRBV5-4 | CASSHKAGRAGANVLTF | TGTGCCAGCAGCCATAAGGCCGGCCGGGCTGGGGCCAACGTCCTGACTTTC
TRBD1 | few | TRBJ1-3 | TRBV4-2 | CASLQDRDSGNTIYF | TGTGCCAGCTTACAAGACAGGGACTCTGGAAACACCATATATTTT
. | . | TRBJ2-1 | TRBV29-1 | CSVEDRGLSSYNEQFF | TGCAGCGTTGAAGATCGAGGTTTAAGCTCCTACAATGAGCAGTTCTTC
. | . | TRBJ1-1 | TRBV10-3 | CAISQANTEAFF | TGTGCCATCAGCCAGGCGAACACTGAAGCTTTCTTT
. | . | TRBJ2-7 | TRBV5-6 | CASSLTPGYEQYF | TGTGCCAGCAGCCTAACCCCCGGGTACGAGCAGTACTTC
. | few | TRBJ1-1 | TRBV4-1 | CASSSHTSNTEAFF | TGCGCCAGCAGCTCCCACACCTCTAACACTGAAGCTTTCTTT
. | few | TRBJ1-2 | TRBV10-3 | CAVAATSAPNYGYTF | TGTGCCGTCGCCGCGACATCCGCACCGAACTATGGCTACACCTTC
. | once | TRBJ2-5 | TRBV7-3 | CASSLTREETQYF | TGTGCCAGCAGCTTAACGCGAGAAGAGACCCAGTACTTC
TRBD1 | few | TRBJ1-1 | TRBV18 | CASSPPTGAAFF | TGTGCCAGCTCACCACCCACAGGGGCTGCTTTCTTT
. | . | TRBJ2-1 | TRBV28 | CASSPPGGNNEQFF | TGTGCCAGCAGTCCCCCCGGAGGCAACAATGAGCAGTTCTTC
TRBD1 | . | TRBJ1-6 | TRBV28 | CASRLTGGNSPLHF | TGTGCCAGCAGGTTGACAGGGGGAAATTCACCCCTCCACTTT
. | few | TRBJ1-6 | TRBV9 | CASSVATSGSSYNSPLHF | TGTGCCAGCAGCGTAGCTACTTCGGGGAGCTCCTATAATTCACCCCTCCACTTT
. | . | TRBJ2-1 | TRBV12-3/TRBV12-4 | CASSLGTGVQFF | TGTGCCAGCAGTCTCGGGACGGGAGTGCAGTTCTTC